This TCR beta chain was found in a study of control samples from healthy donors and cancer patients. This clone was picked up a small number of times. Trimming removed 2 bases from V and 9 bases from J, with 17 bases in between. CDR1 and CDR2 from the germline V gene are SGHAT and FQNNGV. There are 15 residues in the CDR3. Produced via immunoSEQ multiplex PCR; TCRdb's table is partial and in-frame only. The sample carries tens of thousands of clones, around 81% recorded once. This sequence joins TRBV11-2 and TRBJ2-1, with D possibly matching TRBD1 (6 bases). The receptor's source is a man aged 30 to 45 in good health. Specimen: blood. The CDR3 is CASSLFTTGYGEQFF. In DNA, the CDR3 is TGTGCCAGCAGCTTATTTACCACAGGGTACGGTGAGCAGTTCTTC.